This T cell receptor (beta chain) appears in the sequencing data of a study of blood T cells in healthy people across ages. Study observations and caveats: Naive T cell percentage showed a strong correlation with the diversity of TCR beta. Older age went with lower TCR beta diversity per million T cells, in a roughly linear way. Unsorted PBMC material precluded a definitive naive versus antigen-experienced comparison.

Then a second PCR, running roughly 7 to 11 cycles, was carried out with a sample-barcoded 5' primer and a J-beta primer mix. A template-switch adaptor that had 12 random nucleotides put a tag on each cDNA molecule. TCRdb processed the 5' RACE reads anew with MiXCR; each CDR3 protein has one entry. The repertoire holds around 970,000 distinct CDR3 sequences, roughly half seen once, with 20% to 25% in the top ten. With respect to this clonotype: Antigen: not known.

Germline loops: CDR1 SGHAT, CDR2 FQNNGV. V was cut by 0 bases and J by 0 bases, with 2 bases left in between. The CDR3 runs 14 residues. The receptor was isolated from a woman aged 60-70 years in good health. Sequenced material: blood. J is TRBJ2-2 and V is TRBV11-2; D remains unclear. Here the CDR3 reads CASSLEANTGELFF. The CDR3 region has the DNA TGTGCCAGCAGCTTAGAAGCGAACACCGGGGAGCTGTTTTTT.